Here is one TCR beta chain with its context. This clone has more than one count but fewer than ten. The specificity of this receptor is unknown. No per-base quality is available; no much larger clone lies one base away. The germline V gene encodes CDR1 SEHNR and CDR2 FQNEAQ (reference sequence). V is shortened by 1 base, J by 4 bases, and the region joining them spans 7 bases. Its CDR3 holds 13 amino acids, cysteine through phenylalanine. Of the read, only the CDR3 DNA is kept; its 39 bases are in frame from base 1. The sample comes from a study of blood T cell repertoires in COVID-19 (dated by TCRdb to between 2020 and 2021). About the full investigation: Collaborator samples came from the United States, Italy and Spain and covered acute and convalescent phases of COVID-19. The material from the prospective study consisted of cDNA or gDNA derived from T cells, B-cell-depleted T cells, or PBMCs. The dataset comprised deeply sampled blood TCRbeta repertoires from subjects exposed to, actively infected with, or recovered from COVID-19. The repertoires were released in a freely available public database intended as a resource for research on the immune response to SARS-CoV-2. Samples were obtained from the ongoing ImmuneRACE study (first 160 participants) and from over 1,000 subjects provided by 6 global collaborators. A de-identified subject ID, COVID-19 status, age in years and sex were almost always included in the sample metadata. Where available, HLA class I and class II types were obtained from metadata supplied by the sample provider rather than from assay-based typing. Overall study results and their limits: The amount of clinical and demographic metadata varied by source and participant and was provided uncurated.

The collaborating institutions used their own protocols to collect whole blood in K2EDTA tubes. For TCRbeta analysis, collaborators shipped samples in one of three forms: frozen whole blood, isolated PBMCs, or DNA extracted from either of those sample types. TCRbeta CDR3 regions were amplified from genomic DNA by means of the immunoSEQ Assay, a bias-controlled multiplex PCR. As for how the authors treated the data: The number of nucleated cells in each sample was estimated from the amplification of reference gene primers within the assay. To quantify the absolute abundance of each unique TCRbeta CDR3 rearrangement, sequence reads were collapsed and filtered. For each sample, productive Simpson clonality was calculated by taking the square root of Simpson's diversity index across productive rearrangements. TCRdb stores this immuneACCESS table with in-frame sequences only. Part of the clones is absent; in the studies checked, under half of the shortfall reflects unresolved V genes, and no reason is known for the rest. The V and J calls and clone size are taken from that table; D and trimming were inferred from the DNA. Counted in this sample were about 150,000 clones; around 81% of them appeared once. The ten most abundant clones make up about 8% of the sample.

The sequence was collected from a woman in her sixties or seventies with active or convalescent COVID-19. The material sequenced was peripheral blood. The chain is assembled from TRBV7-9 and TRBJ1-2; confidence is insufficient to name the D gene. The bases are TGTGCCAGCAGCTTAGAACAGCTCTATGGCTACACCTTC. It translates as CASSLEQLYGYTF.